The T cell receptor beta chain under discussion was sequenced for a study of monozygotic twins with inflammatory bowel disease. A note on this clonotype: Its antigen is still unknown.

Blood samples measuring 2.5 ml were taken per donor. Study-level results: Clonotype sharing was lower in IBD patients than healthy twins, most markedly with disease activity.

Template switching added UMIs carrying a 6-nucleotide sample barcode. PCR of TCRalpha and TCRbeta cDNA was nested, with two rounds of around 15 and 9 cycles. From its re-call of the 5' RACE reads, TCRdb lists each CDR3 protein once, without DNA. This listing includes 310,000 or so distinct CDR3 sequences. Sequenced sample: blood. This clonotype was sampled from a human donor with ulcerative colitis or Crohn's disease, or a healthy co-twin of an affected twin (not recorded which).

CDR3: CASNGGYNEQFF. This sequence joins TRBV3-1 and TRBJ2-1. Looked up from germline, CDR1 is LGHDT and CDR2 is YNNKEL (reference sequence). This CDR3 is 12 amino acids long.